Each of the 32 T cell receptor beta chains below was sequenced from the same sample in a study of blood T cell repertoires in COVID-19. The repertoire was sequenced with immunoSEQ multiplex PCR; TCRdb's copy has only in-frame clones and lacks some. This table has about 50,000 clones, around 85% appearing once. The sample taken for sequencing was peripheral blood. The source of these receptors is a man in his 60s with acute or convalescent COVID-19.

V and J are TRBV3-1 (or the pseudogene TRBV3-2) and TRBJ2-6; possibly TRBD1 for D (5 bases). The germline CDR1 and CDR2 sequences are LGHDT and YNNKEL (reference sequence). This CDR3 comprises 16 residues. Trimming pared 6 bases from V and 0 bases from J, leaving 12 bases between. The CDR3 here is CASRPDRTSGANVLTF. CDR3 bases: TGTGCCAGCAGGCCTGACAGAACCTCTGGGGCCAACGTCCTGACTTTC.

This clone was detected only a few times. V usage is TRBV19 and J usage is TRBJ2-2, with D possibly TRBD2 on 5 matching bases. V was cut by 3 bases and J by 7 bases, with 6 bases left in between. Germline V gene data show CDR1 as LNHDA and CDR2 as SQIVND (reference sequence). CDR3 length: 12 residues. In nucleotides, the CDR3 is TGTGCCAGTAGTATTCGGGACGGGGAGCTGTTTTTT. This sequence encodes CASSIRDGELFF.

V and J are TRBV9 and TRBJ1-4; 10 positions agree with TRBD1. This CDR3 region has 15 residues. Per germline, CDR1 SGDLS and CDR2 YYNGEE. With 3 bases clipped from V and 7 bases from J, the junction kept 6 bases outside the gene matches. The CDR3 nucleotides read TGTGCCAGCAGCGCCGGGGGGACAGGGGTTGAAAAACTGTTTTTT. This gives the protein CASSAGGTGVEKLFF. Full variable domain (remainder filled in from reference TRBV9 and TRBJ1-4): DSGVTQTPKHLITATGQRVTLRCSPRSGDLSVYWYQQSLDQGLQFLIQYYNGEERAKGNILERFSAQQFPDLHSELNLSSLELGDSALYFCASSAGGTGVEKLFFGSGTQLSVL.

The V gene is TRBV28, the J gene TRBJ1-2; D not resolved. Germline loops: CDR1 MDHEN, CDR2 SYDVKM. Deletions cut 3 bases from V and 0 bases from J, with 14 bases between. CDR3 size: 16 residues. CDR3 nucleotide sequence: TGTGCCAGCAGTTTCCGTCGCGGCAGTCCTAACTATGGCTACACCTTC. It codes for CASSFRRGSPNYGYTF.

The chain couples TRBV2 to TRBJ2-7, with 8 positions matching TRBD2. J was trimmed by 2 bases and V by 0 bases; bases with no gene match: 3. Germline CDR1 reads SNHLY; CDR2 reads FYNNEI. CDR3 length: 15 residues. The CDR3 is CASSEASGATYEQYF. CDR3 coding DNA: TGTGCCAGCAGTGAAGCTAGCGGGGCTACCTACGAGCAGTACTTC. The complete variable domain, with remaining parts taken from reference TRBV2 and TRBJ2-7, reads EPEVTQTPSHQVTQMGQEVILRCVPISNHLYFYWYRQILGQKVEFLVSFYNNEISEKSEIFDDQFSVERPDGSNFTLKIRSTKLEDSAMYFCASSEASGATYEQYFGPGTRLTVT.

This chain joins TRBV5-8 and TRBJ1-1, with D unclear. CDR1 and CDR2 (germline): SGHTS, YDEGEE. Trimming took 2 bases from V and 7 from J, leaving 15 bases between them. The CDR3 has 14 amino acids. CDR3 sequence: CASSFKRYVLEAFF. DNA for the CDR3: TGTGCCAGCAGCTTTAAGCGTTACGTTCTTGAAGCTTTCTTT.

The chain uses TRBV18 and TRBJ2-7; TRBD2 agrees at 14 bases. CDR1 and CDR2 (germline): KGHSH, LQKENI. This CDR3 region has 16 residues. Trimming cost V 3 bases and J 6 bases; bases outside gene matches: 7. In DNA form, the CDR3 reads TGTGCCAGCTCACCTCCGGGACTAGCGGGAGCCGGCGAGCAGTACTTC. Translation gives CASSPPGLAGAGEQYF.

A single count supports this clone. In DNA form, the CDR3 reads TGTGCCAGCAGTGCAGGTGGTAGCGGCACCTACGAGCAGTACTTC. Amino acid sequence: CASSAGGSGTYEQYF. This chain links TRBV9 with TRBJ2-7, with a tentative D call TRBD2 (6 bases). From germline, CDR1 is SGDLS and CDR2 YYNGEE. This CDR3 is 15 amino acids long. V was cut by 5 bases and J by 2 bases, with 17 bases left in between. The variable domain in full, with the rest retrieved from reference TRBV9 and TRBJ2-7, is DSGVTQTPKHLITATGQRVTLRCSPRSGDLSVYWYQQSLDQGLQFLIQYYNGEERAKGNILERFSAQQFPDLHSELNLSSLELGDSALYFCASSAGGSGTYEQYFGPGTRLTVT.

This clone was seen a few times. The V and J genes are TRBV10-1 and TRBJ2-3; D possibly corresponds to TRBD1 (6 bases). V was cut by 4 bases and J by 4 bases, with 9 bases left in between. The CDR3 has 13 residues. Germline V lookup: CDR1 WNHNN, CDR2 SYGVQD (reference sequence). CDR3 sequence reads: CASSVTGADTQYF. CDR3 DNA sequence: TGCGCCAGCAGTGTGACAGGCGCAGATACGCAGTATTTT.

This sequence joins TRBV6-1 and TRBJ2-7; possible D gene TRBD1, 5 bases. Germline CDR1 reads MNHNS; CDR2 reads SASEGT. The length of the CDR3 is 14 residues. The V end lost 1 base, the J end lost 4 bases, and 11 bases lay between the germline ends. The CDR3 loop is CASSEGGPPYEQYF. Written as DNA, the CDR3 is TGTGCCAGCAGTGAAGGGGGCCCCCCATACGAGCAGTACTTC.

This clone was counted only a few times. This chain uses TRBV3-1 (or the pseudogene TRBV3-2) with TRBJ2-1; TRBD2 aligns across 7 bases. CDR3 length: 17 residues. Germline lookup yields CDR1 LGHDT and CDR2 YNNKEL (reference sequence). With V trimmed by 0 bases and J by 7 bases, 12 bases remained unmatched. CDR3 nucleotide sequence: TGTGCCAGCAGCCAAGAATACGGTGGCGGGAGTTGGAATGAGCAGTTCTTC. This translates into CASSQEYGGGSWNEQFF.

The rearrangement joins TRBV28 to TRBJ1-5; 7 bases agree with TRBD1. The J segment lost 5 bases and the V segment lost 3 bases, leaving 13 bases of the junction unmatched. The CDR3 spans 17 residues. The germline gives CDR1 MDHEN, CDR2 SYDVKM. The CDR3: CASSLFSGGRLHQPQHF. The CDR3 nucleotides are TGTGCCAGCAGTTTGTTCTCAGGGGGTCGGCTGCATCAGCCCCAGCATTTT.

The gene calls are TRBV24-1 and TRBJ2-3, with a weak D call TRBD1 (5 bases). Germline CDR1 KGHDR, CDR2 SFDVKD. Trimming took off 2 bases at V and 3 bases at J, with 14 bases between the two ends. This CDR3 is 16 amino acids long. In DNA, the CDR3 is TGTGCCACCAGTGATTCAGGACACCCCACGACAGATACGCAGTATTTT. It specifies CATSDSGHPTTDTQYF.

The CDR3 DNA is TGTGCCACCAGTGACGGGACTAGCGGGAGTACGGGGGCGACGCAGTATTTT. Protein sequence: CATSDGTSGSTGATQYF. V usage is TRBV24-1 and J usage is TRBJ2-3; 14 bases map to TRBD2. Trimming at V came to 4 bases and at J to 9 bases, leaving 11 bases not matched to a gene. CDR3 size: 17 residues. CDR1 is KGHDR and CDR2 is SFDVKD in the germline V gene.

The V call is TRBV14, the J call TRBJ1-2, with D maybe TRBD1 (6 bases). Germline CDR1 SGHDN, CDR2 FVKESK. This CDR3 comprises 13 residues. V was trimmed by 6 bases and J by 8 bases, leaving 16 bases between them. The CDR3 reads CASSRDTRRGYTF. CDR3 bases: TGTGCCAGCAGTCGGGACACCCGGAGGGGCTACACCTTC.

V gene TRBV28 combines with J gene TRBJ1-1, with D possibly matching TRBD1 (5 bases). V dropped 2 bases and J dropped 2 bases, with 9 bases sitting between them. This CDR3 comprises 14 residues. CDR1 is MDHEN, CDR2 SYDVKM, per germline. The CDR3 protein is CASSLTGANTEAFF. The CDR3, as DNA: TGTGCCAGCAGTTTAACAGGCGCAAACACTGAAGCTTTCTTT.

The chain is built from TRBV5-1 and TRBJ2-5; D not certain. CDR1 is SGHRS and CDR2 is YFSETQ in the germline V gene. Between the trimmed V and J ends, which lost 4 bases and 1 base, there was a span of 5 bases. This CDR3 region has 12 residues. The CDR3 loop reads CASSLPQETQYF. The CDR3 DNA reads TGCGCCAGCAGCCTTCCCCAAGAGACCCAGTACTTC.

This rearrangement joins TRBV5-4 to TRBJ2-7; TRBD2 matches at 10 bases. The CDR3 contains 15 residues. Losses at the gene ends were 0 bases for V and 4 bases for J; bases not matched to a gene: 4. Germline lookup yields CDR1 SGHNT and CDR2 YYREEE (reference sequence). The CDR3 loop reads CASSLEGLAAYEQYF. The CDR3 DNA is TGTGCCAGCAGCTTGGAAGGACTAGCGGCTTACGAGCAGTACTTC.

This clone ranks as medium-sized (0.01 to 0.1%). The chain is built from TRBV27 and TRBJ2-7, with TRBD2 identical over 9 bases. The CDR3 extends over 17 amino acids. CDR1 and CDR2 (germline): MNHEY, SMNVEV (reference sequence). V gave up 2 bases and J gave up 7 bases; unmatched junction bases: 15. CDR3 sequence (DNA): TGTGCCAGCAGTTTAAACGTTGCGGGAGGGCCTCGGAGGGAGCAGTACTTC. Translation: CASSLNVAGGPRREQYF.

V and J are TRBV4-2 and TRBJ1-4, with D unresolved. The V gene lost 0 bases and the J gene lost 6 bases, with 8 bases spanning the gap. From germline, CDR1 is LGHNA and CDR2 YNFKEQ. The CDR3 extends over 14 amino acids. CDR3: CASSQDPGDEKLFF. CDR3 nucleotides: TGTGCCAGCAGCCAAGATCCCGGGGATGAAAAACTGTTTTTT.

V usage is TRBV6-4 and J usage is TRBJ1-3; D unresolved. V dropped 0 bases and J dropped 0 bases, with 12 bases sitting between them. The CDR3 runs 17 residues. Germline values: CDR1 MRHNA, CDR2 SNTAGT. The CDR3 DNA sequence: TGTGCCAGCAGTGACTCGGGTAGGGAGAGCTCTGGAAACACCATATATTTT. Encoded protein: CASSDSGRESSGNTIYF.

In this sample, this clone turned up a few times. The chain has TRBV14 and TRBJ2-1; 9 nucleotides match TRBD2. Germline V CDR1 and CDR2: SGHDN, FVKESK. The CDR3 contains 18 residues. V lost 5 bases to trimming and J lost 6 bases; unmatched junction nucleotides: 17. The CDR3 DNA is TGTGCCAGCAGCTCCCCCCGGGAAGCGGGAGGCCACCGCAATGAGCAGTTCTTC. It yields the protein CASSSPREAGGHRNEQFF.

This clone showed up just once. The chain recombines TRBV5-6 with TRBJ2-7, with TRBD1 matching 12 bases. Germline lookup yields CDR1 SGHDT and CDR2 YYEEEE. V shed 4 bases and J 4 bases; nucleotides not matched to a gene: 6. The CDR3 length is 15 residues. The chain's CDR3 is CASSPGTGGRYEQYF. CDR3 sequence (DNA): TGTGCCAGCAGCCCTGGGACAGGGGGCAGGTACGAGCAGTACTTC. Supplemented by reference TRBV5-6 and TRBJ2-7, the full variable domain reads DAGVTQSPTHLIKTRGQQVTLRCSPKSGHDTVSWYQQALGQGPQFIFQYYEEEERQRGNFPDRFSGHQFPNYSSELNVNALLLGDSALYLCASSPGTGGRYEQYFGPGTRLTVT.

This clone was seen a single time. The chain links TRBV6-5 to TRBJ2-3; 15 nucleotides line up with TRBD2. Losses at the gene ends were 2 bases for V and 6 bases for J; bases not matched to a gene: 3. This CDR3 region has 16 residues. Germline loops: CDR1 MNHEY, CDR2 SVGAGI. In nucleotides, the CDR3 is TGTGCCAGCAGTTACGGACTAGCGGGAGGGCTGGATACGCAGTATTTT. Translation: CASSYGLAGGLDTQYF.

The rearrangement uses TRBV12-1 and TRBJ2-7; the DNA was not compared with TRBD2, the D call given in the table. TRBV12-1 has pseudogene status. This CDR3 has 17 residues. The CDR3 loop reads CASSFGASGLSSYEQYF. CDR3 coding DNA: TGTGCCAGCAGCTTTGGGGCTAGCGGGCTGAGCTCCTACGAGCAGTACTTC.

V is TRBV7-3 and J is TRBJ2-2; possible D gene TRBD2, 6 bases. In germline, CDR1 is SGHTA, CDR2 FQGTGA. The germline V and J ends were trimmed by 6 bases and 5 bases, with 16 bases remaining between them. The CDR3 sequence is 15 residues long. The CDR3 coding sequence is TGTGCCAGCAGGCCCGCCGGGAGCCTAACCGGGGAGCTGTTTTTT. Translation gives CASRPAGSLTGELFF.

The rearrangement uses TRBV7-8 and TRBJ2-5; 9 positions agree with TRBD2. Germline-derived CDR1 and CDR2 are SGHVS and FQNEAQ. The ends lost 1 base at V and 4 bases at J; junction bases unmatched: 7. The CDR3 has 16 residues. CDR3 sequence reads: CASSLGGLAGTETQYF. Here the CDR3 DNA reads TGTGCCAGCAGCTTAGGCGGGCTAGCGGGAACAGAGACCCAGTACTTC.

This clone was counted only a few times. The genes are TRBV10-2 and TRBJ2-5, with TRBD2 matching over 8 bases. Looked up from germline, CDR1 is WSHSY and CDR2 is SAAADI. CDR3 size: 14 residues. The V and J ends lost 2 bases and 5 bases, in that order; junction bases with no gene match: 4. The CDR3 loop is CASSEGTRGETQYF. The DNA of the CDR3 is TGCGCCAGCAGTGAGGGGACTAGGGGGGAGACCCAGTACTTC.

The chain combines TRBV2 with TRBJ1-5; no clear D gene. The V end lost 1 base, the J end lost 5 bases, and 9 bases lay between the germline ends. The CDR3 is 14 residues long. Germline values: CDR1 SNHLY, CDR2 FYNNEI. In nucleotides, the CDR3 is TGTGCCAGCAGTGAAGTAGGAGGAGATCAGCCCCAGCATTTT. Translating gives CASSEVGGDQPQHF.

This clone was counted once. J is TRBJ2-7 and V is TRBV5-6; TRBD2 matches 7 bases. The germline V gene encodes CDR1 SGHDT and CDR2 YYEEEE. The J segment lost 2 bases and the V segment lost 1 base, leaving 9 bases of the junction unmatched. The CDR3 sequence is 16 residues long. CDR3 sequence reads: CASSLYGGTGPYEQYF. DNA of the CDR3: TGTGCCAGCAGCTTGTACGGGGGGACGGGTCCCTACGAGCAGTACTTC.

This clone has more than one count but fewer than ten. The gene calls are TRBV28 and TRBJ1-6; 7 nucleotides align to TRBD1. V lost 8 bases, J lost 7 bases, and 11 bases stayed unmatched. Germline V CDR1 and CDR2: MDHEN, SYDVKM. The CDR3 sequence is 15 residues long. The CDR3: CASLVRDSFNSPLHF. As DNA, the CDR3 is TGTGCCAGCCTAGTCCGGGACAGCTTCAATTCACCCCTCCACTTT.

V usage is TRBV27 and J usage is TRBJ2-1, with 7 bases that match TRBD2. Trimming removed 2 bases from V and 8 bases from J; junction bases left unmatched: 6. The CDR3 loop spans 14 amino acids. Looked up from germline, CDR1 is MNHEY and CDR2 is SMNVEV (reference sequence). This chain's CDR3 is CASSLRGGRDEQFF. For the CDR3, the DNA is TGTGCCAGCAGTTTACGTGGGGGGAGGGATGAGCAGTTCTTC.